Below, 32 T cell receptor beta chains from the same sample are listed, as sequenced in a study of tumor and adjacent non-tumor tissue in lung cancer. The library came from three nested PCR rounds adapted from ARM-PCR protocols. A single record per CDR3 protein comes from TCRdb applying MiXCR to the multiplex PCR reads. The table includes over 100,000 distinct CDR3 sequences, under 65% detected once. This sample's RNA came from whole unsorted tissue. The normal lung tissue was taken more than 3 cm from the tumor edge. The sequenced material came from distant non-tumor lung tissue. The receptors stem from a man in his sixties with non-small cell lung cancer.

As concerns this clonotype: A junction end diverges from the germline sequence, so it may reflect a read error. The chain links TRBV20-1 to TRBJ1-2; D not resolved. The V gene's germline CDR1 is DFQATT and CDR2 SNEGSKA (reference sequence). The CDR3 is made up of 15 amino acids. CDR3: CGARDRARANYGYTF. The CDR3 DNA is TGCGGTGCTAGAGATCGAGCCAGAGCTAACTATGGCTACACCTTC.

The genes are TRBV6-6 and TRBJ2-5; tentatively, D is TRBD2 (5 bases). The CDR3 contains 14 residues. Trimming took 8 bases from V and 5 from J, leaving 18 bases between them. Germline lookup yields CDR1 MNHNY and CDR2 SVGAGI (reference sequence). The CDR3 DNA follows: TGTGCCAGCGGCTACGTGGGAGCCGGTGAGACCCAGTACTTC. Protein sequence: CASGYVGAGETQYF.

This clonotype was counted at least ten times. This chain joins TRBV29-1 and TRBJ1-2, with TRBD1 matching over 9 bases. V lost 3 bases to trimming and J lost 3 bases; unmatched junction nucleotides: 8. This CDR3 comprises 15 residues. Germline V gene data show CDR1 as SQVTM and CDR2 as ANQGSEA. CDR3 DNA: TGCAGCGTTGAGCCCGGGACAGGGCCGGACTATGGCTACACCTTC. Translation gives CSVEPGTGPDYGYTF.

As to this clonotype: The CDR3 ends on some other residue instead of the conserved phenylalanine or tryptophan, so this is likely a read error. The chain employs TRBV4-1 and TRBJ1-5; D unclear. Germline V gene lookup returns CDR1 MGHRA and CDR2 YSYEKL. CDR3 length: 16 amino acids. CDR3 in amino acids: CASNQAPVGSNQPQHS. The CDR3 DNA is TGCGCCAGCAACCAAGCTCCAGTAGGGAGCAATCAGCCCCAGCATTCT.

The chain carries TRBV11-2 and TRBJ2-2; perhaps TRBD1 as D (5 bases). Germline CDR1 reads SGHAT; CDR2 reads FQNNGV. V was shortened by 8 bases and J by 2 bases, with 12 bases between the two germline ends. The CDR3 is made up of 14 amino acids. The CDR3 reads CASEQTVNTGELFF. CDR3 sequence (DNA): TGTGCCAGCGAACAGACAGTAAACACCGGGGAGCTGTTTTTT.

Concerning this clonotype itself: A read error may produce the germline difference seen at one junction end. This chain links TRBV30 with TRBJ1-1; D is unclear. This CDR3 is 12 amino acids long. Germline V CDR1 and CDR2: GTSNPN, SVGIG (reference sequence). The CDR3 is CAWRGSNTEAFF. The CDR3 bases are TGTGCCTGGAGAGGGAGCAACACTGAAGCTTTTTTT.

As for this clonotype: The germline gene is not matched at one end of the junction; a read error may be the cause. The chain recombines TRBV11-1 with TRBJ1-1; 10 bases map to TRBD1. CDR1 and CDR2 from the germline V gene are SGHAT and FQDESV (reference sequence). The CDR3 has 14 amino acids. CDR3 sequence reads: CTSTRGQGNTVAFF. CDR3 DNA: TGTACCAGCACCAGGGGACAGGGGAACACTGTAGCTTTCTTT.

This clonotype was recorded many times. V usage is TRBV6-6 and J usage is TRBJ1-1, with 8 bases matching TRBD1. This CDR3 comprises 14 residues. The germline V gene has CDR1 MNHNY and CDR2 SVGAGI (reference sequence). The V and J ends lost 6 bases and 0 bases, in that order; junction bases with no gene match: 3. The CDR3, as DNA: TGTGCCAGCAGGCCAGGGGGCATGAACACTGAAGCTTTCTTT. Translation gives CASRPGGMNTEAFF.

On this clonotype: Without the conserved terminal phenylalanine or tryptophan, this CDR3 likely stems from a read error. Written as DNA, the CDR3 is TGTGCCAGCAGTTACTCGCGGACCTCGTCCTACAATGAGCAGTTCTTA. It encodes CASSYSRTSSYNEQFL. V gene TRBV6-5 combines with J gene TRBJ2-1, with D unclear. V shed 0 bases and J shed 1 base, with 10 bases lying between them. CDR3 length equals 16 residues. CDR1 is MNHEY, CDR2 SVGAGI, per germline.

This clonotype was counted ten times or more. The rearrangement links TRBV6-6 to TRBJ2-1; tentatively, D is TRBD2 (7 bases). The germline V and J ends were trimmed by 8 bases and 7 bases, with 21 bases remaining between them. The CDR3 runs 15 residues. CDR1 is MNHNY and CDR2 is SVGAGI in the germline V gene (reference sequence). CDR3 sequence: CASSKGRGPGNEQFF. Here the CDR3 DNA reads TGTGCCAGCTCAAAGGGGCGGGGGCCTGGGAATGAGCAGTTCTTC.

This clonotype has a count of ten or more. V usage is TRBV5-4 and J usage is TRBJ2-3, with a possible D match to TRBD2 (6 bases). Germline CDR1 is SGHNT and CDR2 is YYREEE (reference sequence). This CDR3 region has 14 residues. Trimming removed 3 bases at V and 4 bases at J, with 12 bases between. The CDR3 nucleotides read TGTGCCAGCAGCTGGGGGGTCGGGTCAGATACGCAGTATTTT. The encoded protein is CASSWGVGSDTQYF.

As concerns this clonotype: This sequence may be a read error, since a much larger clone differs from it by one base. The chain employs TRBV2 and TRBJ2-5, with 7 bases aligning to TRBD1. Looked up from germline, CDR1 is SNHLY and CDR2 is FYNNEI. There are 16 residues in the CDR3. This CDR3 is CASSAPATGTQEAQYF. The CDR3 DNA follows: TGTGCCAGCAGCGCGCCCGCGACAGGGACGCAAGAGGCCCAGTACTTC. Full variable domain (outside the CDR3, taken from reference TRBV2 and TRBJ2-5): EPEVTQTPSHQVTQMGQEVILRCVPISNHLYFYWYRQILGQKVEFLVSFYNNEISEKSEIFDDQFSVERPDGSNFTLKIRSTKLEDSAMYFCASSAPATGTQEAQYFGPGTRLLVL.

This clonotype has a single count. It may be a read error: a sequence one base away is much more abundant. The chain employs TRBV7-9 and TRBJ2-3; 8 nucleotides line up with TRBD2. CDR3 length: 12 residues. CDR1 and CDR2 from the germline V gene are SEHNR and FQNEAQ (reference sequence). CDR3 sequence (DNA): TGTGCCAACAGCACCACTAGCGGCTTGCAGTATTTT. Translated: CANSTTSGLQYF.

The rearrangement uses TRBV28 and TRBJ1-1; D might be TRBD1 (5 bases). Trimming left V 3 bases short and J 5 bases short, with 13 bases between. CDR1 and CDR2 from the germline V gene are MDHEN and SYDVKM. This CDR3 is built from 14 residues. The chain's CDR3 is CASSFIPGRTEAFF. CDR3 DNA: TGTGCCAGCAGTTTCATCCCAGGGAGGACTGAAGCTTTCTTT.

Points on this clonotype: At one of its ends the junction is not consistent with the germline gene, which may arise from a read error. The chain recombines TRBV11-2 with TRBJ2-2; tentatively, D is TRBD1 (6 bases). The germline V gene has CDR1 SGHAT and CDR2 FQNNGV. This CDR3 comprises 14 residues. The CDR3, as DNA: TGTACCAGCTGTTCAGGACAGAACACCGGAGAGCTGTTTTTT. This translates into CTSCSGQNTGELFF.

This clonotype appeared many times. This rearrangement joins TRBV4-1 to TRBJ1-4; D gene ambiguous. Per germline, CDR1 MGHRA and CDR2 YSYEKL. Trimming pared 1 base from V and 7 bases from J, leaving 7 bases between. This CDR3 contains 13 residues. In DNA form, the CDR3 reads TGCGCCAGCAGCCAAGCGGGCCCTGAAAAACTGTTTTTT. This codes for CASSQAGPEKLFF.

To note about this clonotype: An end of the junction does not agree with germline; a read error may underlie this. The CDR3 region is CAGSGTWTGSYEQYF. As DNA, the CDR3 is TGTGCCGGCAGTGGAACCTGGACAGGATCCTACGAACAGTACTTC. The rearrangement joins TRBV6-2 or TRBV6-3 to TRBJ2-7, with 7 bases aligning to TRBD1. The CDR3 length is 15 residues. Germline V gene lookup returns CDR1 MNHEY and CDR2 SVGEGT.

Details on this clonotype: One junction end disagrees with the germline gene, perhaps due to a read error. The chain uses TRBV29-1 and TRBJ2-3; 11 bases map to TRBD2. Looked up from germline, CDR1 is SQVTM and CDR2 is ANQGSEA. This CDR3 is built from 16 residues. The CDR3 region is CSVVNPSGGNTYTQYF. The CDR3 DNA is TGCAGCGTCGTAAACCCTAGCGGGGGGAACACATATACACAGTATTTT.

V is TRBV20-1 and J is TRBJ2-3, with D possibly matching TRBD2 (6 bases). The V end lost 1 base, the J end lost 0 bases, and 14 bases lay between the germline ends. This CDR3 comprises 16 residues. CDR1 DFQATT and CDR2 SNEGSKA come from the germline V gene (reference sequence). CDR3 DNA sequence: TGCAGTGCTAGAGCACCAGCGGGTTCTAGCACAGATACGCAGTATTTT. It yields the protein CSARAPAGSSTDTQYF.

A word on this clonotype: An end of the junction does not agree with germline; a read error may underlie this. The chain employs TRBV7-9 and TRBJ2-5; no definite D call. Germline assignment: CDR1 SEHNR and CDR2 FQNEAQ (reference sequence). The CDR3 extends over 13 amino acids. The CDR3 region is CARSLSPKETQYF. The CDR3 DNA follows: TGTGCCAGAAGCTTAAGCCCGAAAGAGACCCAGTACTTC. Filled out from reference TRBV7-9 and TRBJ2-5, the complete variable domain reads DTGVSQNPRHKITKRGQNVTFRCDPISEHNRLYWYRQTLGQGPEFLTYFQNEAQLEKSRLLSDRFSAERPKGSFSTLEIQRTEQGDSAMYLCARSLSPKETQYFGPGTRLLVL.

Concerning this clonotype itself: At one of its ends the junction is not consistent with the germline gene, which may arise from a read error. This rearrangement joins TRBV6-6 to TRBJ2-2; TRBD2 matches at 8 bases. Per the germline V gene, CDR1 is MNHNY and CDR2 is SVGAGI (reference sequence). The CDR3 runs to 15 residues. The DNA of the CDR3 is TGTGCCAGCACCCAAGCGGGGGCCTACACAGGGGAGCTGTTTTTT. Translated: CASTQAGAYTGELFF.

The rearrangement uses TRBV5-1 and TRBJ2-5; D is unclear. Germline loops: CDR1 SGHRS, CDR2 YFSETQ. V was cut by 7 bases and J by 4 bases, with 17 bases left in between. The CDR3 has 14 residues. Here the CDR3 reads CASGSWYTIETQYF. Here the CDR3 DNA reads TGCGCCAGCGGCTCTTGGTATACTATAGAGACCCAGTACTTC.

On this clonotype itself: Mismatch with germline at one junction end may stem from a read error. The V gene is TRBV11-2, the J gene TRBJ1-1; D is undetermined. The CDR3 is 15 residues long. CDR1 and CDR2 (germline): SGHAT, FQNNGV. CDR3 sequence: CASSLSQSLNTETFF. The CDR3 DNA follows: TGTGCCAGCAGCTTGAGCCAGAGCCTAAACACTGAAACTTTCTTT.

In the case of this clonotype: This CDR3 is missing its conserved last phenylalanine or tryptophan, likely due to a read error. The rearrangement joins TRBV29-1 to TRBJ1-3; 7 nucleotides agree with TRBD1. V gave up 5 bases and J gave up 7 bases; unmatched junction bases: 14. The CDR3 extends over 15 amino acids. The germline V gene has CDR1 SQVTM and CDR2 ANQGSEA. The CDR3 reads CSVRAGQHCGNTIYS. CDR3 sequence (DNA): TGCAGCGTTCGAGCGGGACAGCACTGTGGGAACACCATATATTCT.

The sample holds a few counts of this clonotype. The DNA of the CDR3 is TGTGCCAGTGGCTTAGATGCCGGGGTCACCGGGGAGCTGTTTTTT. It is translated as CASGLDAGVTGELFF. J is TRBJ2-2 and V is TRBV11-2; tentative D call: TRBD2 (5 bases). The CDR3 extends over 15 amino acids. Trimming pared 9 bases from V and 4 bases from J, leaving 18 bases between. Germline CDR1 and CDR2: SGHAT and FQNNGV. The full variable domain, in which reference TRBV11-2 and TRBJ2-2 provide the parts outside the CDR3, is EAGVAQSPRYKIIEKRQSVAFWCNPISGHATLYWYQQILGQGPKLLIQFQNNGVVDDSQLPKDRFSAERLKGVDSTLKIQPAKLEDSAVYLCASGLDAGVTGELFFGEGSRLTVL.

The V and J genes are TRBV6-1 and TRBJ2-2; TRBD2 is a possible D gene (5 bases). V lost 8 bases to trimming and J lost 1 base, with 17 bases between them. Germline assignment: CDR1 MNHNS and CDR2 SASEGT. The CDR3 has 16 amino acids. The chain's CDR3 is CASGEMVGGNTGELFF. CDR3 nucleotides: TGTGCCAGCGGCGAAATGGTCGGAGGGAACACCGGGGAGCTGTTTTTT.

In regard to this clonotype: The CDR3 ends on some other residue instead of the conserved phenylalanine or tryptophan, so this is likely a read error. The chain employs TRBV4-2 and TRBJ2-3; possibly TRBD2 for D (6 bases). Germline V gives CDR1 LGHNA, CDR2 YNFKEQ. The CDR3 has 14 residues. The CDR3 loop reads CASKEGTSTDKQYS. CDR3 sequence (DNA): TGTGCCAGCAAGGAGGGGACGAGCACAGATAAGCAGTATTCT.

For this clonotype: One end of the junction fails to match germline, which may point to a read error. DNA for the CDR3: TGCAGTGCTCGCGGGACAACGAACACCGTGGAGCTGTTTTTT. Its protein is CSARGTTNTVELFF. This chain uses TRBV20-1 with TRBJ2-2, with D perhaps TRBD1 or TRBD2 (6 bases each). Germline loops: CDR1 DFQATT, CDR2 SNEGSKA (reference sequence). The CDR3 runs 14 residues.

This clonotype was observed at least ten times. The chain carries TRBV5-1 and TRBJ1-4; unclear D gene. Trimming shortened V by 0 bases and J by 8 bases, and 11 bases separated the two germline ends. The CDR3 extends over 14 amino acids. Germline CDR1 SGHRS, CDR2 YFSETQ. The CDR3 loop is CASSLGANKEKLFF. The CDR3 DNA reads TGCGCCAGCAGCTTGGGAGCCAACAAAGAAAAACTGTTTTTT.

To note about this clonotype: The junction shows a germline mismatch at one end, possibly a read error. This chain uses TRBV11-2 with TRBJ2-5; 8 bases are shared with TRBD2. CDR1 is SGHAT and CDR2 is FQNNGV in the germline V gene. The CDR3 is made up of 16 amino acids. The CDR3 spells CASNLGSGGRQDTQYF. The CDR3 region has the DNA TGTGCCAGCAACTTAGGGAGTGGCGGGAGGCAAGATACCCAGTACTTC.

The V and J genes are TRBV10-3 and TRBJ2-2; D possibly corresponds to TRBD2 (6 bases). Germline V gives CDR1 ENHRY, CDR2 SYGVKD. There are 15 residues in the CDR3. The V end lost 4 bases, the J end lost 2 bases, and 11 bases lay between the germline ends. CDR3: CAISGGNENTGELFF. CDR3 bases: TGTGCCATCAGTGGCGGGAACGAAAACACCGGGGAGCTGTTTTTT.

This clonotype was found a few times. At one boundary the junction diverges from the germline segment, which might be a read error. The CDR3 coding sequence is TGCGCCAGCAGCCAAGTCGGCCAGCGCCACGAGCAGTACTTT. The encoded protein is CASSQVGQRHEQYF. The genes are TRBV4-1 and TRBJ2-7, with D unresolved. This CDR3 spans 14 amino acids. Germline V gene lookup returns CDR1 MGHRA and CDR2 YSYEKL.